The 29 T cell receptor beta chains given below trace back to one sample, sequenced in a study of T-cell memory formation after mild COVID-19 listed by TCRdb under 2021. The receptor library was made with 5' RACE. The sequencer was an Illumina NovaSeq 6000. TCRdb passed the public sequencing reads through fastp at Q25 and MiXCR, retaining productive beta sequences. Rows merge per CDR3 protein into single entries with the most common DNA and genes. The sample table shows about 110,000 distinct CDR3 sequences, and roughly a sixth are seen once. Together, the top ten hold around 5.1% of the sample. The sample consisted of PBMCs or a T cell subset sorted from them (not recorded which). Receptors originate from a man aged 18 to 30 who had mild COVID-19 (a few samples of this study predate the infection). The sample titles of this study are shuffled in the database, so cell type and time point are left out; the donor was told from shared clones.

The chain employs TRBV5-6 and TRBJ1-1; D is undetermined. Germline CDR1 and CDR2: SGHDT and YYEEEE. The CDR3 totals 13 residues. Between the trimmed V and J ends, which lost 0 bases and 6 bases, there was a span of 9 bases. The DNA of the CDR3 is TGTGCCAGCAGCTTGGGGCAGATAGCTGAAGCTTTCTTT. Translated, it gives CASSLGQIAEAFF.

This clonotype came up a few times. V is TRBV7-2 and J is TRBJ1-6, with D tentatively TRBD1 (5 bases). The germline gives CDR1 SGHTA, CDR2 FQGNSA. Trimming took 5 bases from V and 8 from J, leaving 16 bases between them. CDR3 size: 15 residues. CDR3 sequence: CASSGAGGRDSPLHF. CDR3 bases: TGTGCCAGCAGCGGAGCGGGGGGAAGGGATTCACCCCTCCACTTT.

The chain carries TRBV7-2 and TRBJ2-5, with 8 bases that match TRBD2. Trimming at V came to 3 bases and at J to 5 bases, leaving 14 bases not matched to a gene. The CDR3 extends over 17 amino acids. The germline CDR1 and CDR2 sequences are SGHTA and FQGNSA. CDR3 loop: CASSFSGLAGGGETQYF. For the CDR3, the DNA is TGTGCCAGCAGCTTTTCGGGGCTGGCGGGGGGCGGGGAGACCCAGTACTTC.

This clonotype appeared a few times. The chain couples TRBV20-1 to TRBJ1-1, with 7 bases that match TRBD1. The CDR3 covers 12 residues. Trimming removed 6 bases from V and 4 bases from J; junction bases left unmatched: 5. Germline V gene data show CDR1 as DFQATT and CDR2 as SNEGSKA (reference sequence). The CDR3 DNA sequence: TGCAGTGCCCGATACAGGGGCACTGAAGCTTTCTTT. As protein: CSARYRGTEAFF.

V usage is TRBV19 and J usage is TRBJ2-1, with 7 bases lining up with TRBD2. Looked up from germline, CDR1 is LNHDA and CDR2 is SQIVND (reference sequence). J gave up 7 bases and V 3 bases, and 9 bases lay outside the gene matches. The CDR3 loop spans 15 amino acids. DNA for the CDR3: TGTGCCAGTAGTATTGATAGCGGGCCTCTTAATGAGCAGTTCTTC. Translated, it gives CASSIDSGPLNEQFF.

This sequence joins TRBV6-6 and TRBJ2-3; 9 bases fit TRBD1. The germline gives CDR1 MNHNY, CDR2 SVGAGI (reference sequence). Trimming removed 0 bases from V and 3 bases from J; junction bases left unmatched: 1. This CDR3 region has 15 residues. CDR3: CASSYSGTGTDTQYF. The CDR3 coding sequence is TGTGCCAGCAGTTACTCGGGGACAGGGACAGATACGCAGTATTTT.

This clonotype was counted only a few times. The V and J genes are TRBV4-2 and TRBJ1-5; no firm D call. The V and J ends lost 0 bases and 9 bases respectively, with 9 bases between them. The CDR3 consists of 13 residues. CDR1 LGHNA and CDR2 YNFKEQ come from the germline V gene. The CDR3 is CASSQDRRAPQHF. For the CDR3, the DNA is TGTGCCAGCAGCCAAGATAGGCGGGCGCCCCAGCATTTT.

The chain recombines TRBV6-2 or TRBV6-3 with TRBJ1-1; 10 positions agree with TRBD1. V shed 6 bases, J shed 4 bases, and the junction held 5 bases outside the gene matches. The V gene's germline CDR1 is MNHEY and CDR2 SVGEGT. The CDR3 sequence is 14 residues long. Here the CDR3 reads CASSRTGGGTEAFF. In DNA, the CDR3 is TGTGCCAGCAGCCGGACAGGGGGAGGCACTGAAGCTTTCTTT.

This clonotype has only a few counts. The rearrangement links TRBV11-2 to TRBJ2-2; TRBD1 is a possible D gene (7 bases). The CDR3 loop spans 15 amino acids. Deletions cut 3 bases from V and 3 bases from J, with 11 bases between. Germline V lookup: CDR1 SGHAT, CDR2 FQNNGV. CDR3 DNA sequence: TGTGCCAGCAGCTTCGGCAGGGGGGACACCGGGGAGCTGTTTTTT. This encodes CASSFGRGDTGELFF.

In its sample, this clonotype was seen many times. V and J are TRBV5-1 and TRBJ2-3, with 12 bases that match TRBD2. V lost 4 bases, J lost 4 bases, and 1 base stayed unmatched. CDR3 size: 14 residues. The germline V gene encodes CDR1 SGHRS and CDR2 YFSETQ. The CDR3 coding sequence is TGCGCCAGCAGCCGACTAGCGGGGGCAGATACGCAGTATTTT. It codes for CASSRLAGADTQYF.

The chain joins TRBV4-3 to TRBJ1-2; 7 positions agree with TRBD1. The J segment lost 4 bases and the V segment lost 5 bases, leaving 1 base of the junction unmatched. The CDR3 covers 12 residues. Germline assignment: CDR1 LGHNA and CDR2 YSLEER. The CDR3 spells CASSGDSYGYTF. CDR3 bases: TGCGCCAGCAGCGGGGACAGCTATGGCTACACCTTC.

This clonotype has a handful of counts. This chain uses TRBV6-2 or TRBV6-3 with TRBJ2-7, with 9 nucleotides matching TRBD1. CDR3 length: 15 residues. V lost 7 bases, J lost 5 bases, and 12 bases stayed unmatched. Germline values: CDR1 MNHEY, CDR2 SVGEGT. As DNA, the CDR3 is TGTGCCAGCACCTCGAGGGGACAGGGTGGGCACGAGCAGTACGTC. Translating it yields CASTSRGQGGHEQYV.

This clonotype was seen repeatedly, ten times or more. The rearrangement uses TRBV7-2 and TRBJ2-1; 7 positions agree with TRBD2. Losses at the gene ends were 3 bases for V and 9 bases for J; bases not matched to a gene: 8. The CDR3 extends over 14 amino acids. CDR1 SGHTA and CDR2 FQGNSA come from the germline V gene. The CDR3 DNA is TGTGCCAGCAGCTTGCCCGCAGGGAGGGGTGAGCAGTTCTTC. Translating gives CASSLPAGRGEQFF. Complete variable domain (other parts from reference TRBV7-2 and TRBJ2-1): GAGVSQSPSNKVTEKGKDVELRCDPISGHTALYWYRQSLGQGLEFLIYFQGNSAPDKSGLPSDRFSAERTGGSVSTLTIQRTQQEDSAVYLCASSLPAGRGEQFFGPGTRLTVL.

In this sample, this clonotype turned up once. The gene calls are TRBV12-3 or TRBV12-4 and TRBJ2-5; 7 bases map to TRBD2. The length of the CDR3 is 15 residues. The trim removed 3 bases at V and 5 bases at J, leaving 9 bases unmatched. CDR3 in amino acids: CASSLTSPIFETQYF. CDR3 bases: TGTGCCAGCAGTTTGACTAGCCCCATCTTCGAGACCCAGTACTTC.

V and J are TRBV7-8 and TRBJ2-1, with D hard to call. With 0 bases removed from V and 0 bases from J, the gap between germline ends came to 9 bases. Germline CDR1 is SGHVS and CDR2 is FQNEAQ. CDR3 size: 16 residues. The CDR3 bases are TGTGCCAGCAGCTTAGCGAGGCCCCCCTCCTACAATGAGCAGTTCTTC. This encodes CASSLARPPSYNEQFF.

CDR3 in DNA: TGTGCCAGCAGTTTAGGGATCCTTGCGTCCGAGCAGTTCTTC. Translation gives CASSLGILASEQFF. V and J are TRBV12-3 or TRBV12-4 and TRBJ2-1; D is unresolved. The length of the CDR3 is 14 residues. V lost 1 base and J lost 10, with 14 bases in between.

The chain employs TRBV7-9 and TRBJ2-1; 8 nucleotides match TRBD2. This CDR3 has 15 amino acids. Germline V gene lookup returns CDR1 SEHNR and CDR2 FQNEAQ (reference sequence). J gave up 2 bases and V 3 bases, and 3 bases lay outside the gene matches. The chain's CDR3 is CASSLRGVTYNEQFF. CDR3 in DNA: TGTGCCAGCAGCTTGCGGGGGGTGACCTACAATGAGCAGTTCTTC.

The chain combines TRBV7-6 with TRBJ2-5; 10 bases agree with TRBD2. The CDR3 extends over 14 amino acids. From germline, CDR1 is SGHVS and CDR2 FNYEAQ. V shed 5 bases and J 4 bases; nucleotides not matched to a gene: 4. CDR3 amino acids: CASSQASGGETQYF. The CDR3 bases are TGTGCCAGCAGCCAGGCTAGCGGGGGAGAGACCCAGTACTTC.

The rearrangement joins TRBV29-1 to TRBJ2-7; possibly TRBD1 or TRBD2 for D (6 bases each). V was pared by 2 bases and J by 2 bases, with 22 bases between. CDR1 and CDR2 from the germline V gene are SQVTM and ANQGSEA. CDR3 length equals 17 residues. The CDR3 sequence is CSVERGEQGNRTYEQYV. As DNA, the CDR3 is TGCAGCGTTGAAAGGGGGGAACAGGGTAATAGGACCTACGAGCAGTACGTC.

Only a few counts were recorded for this clonotype. The chain recombines TRBV6-5 with TRBJ1-2, with 8 positions matching TRBD1. Unmatched junction bases numbered 10, after V lost 0 bases and J lost 4 bases. Germline V gene lookup returns CDR1 MNHEY and CDR2 SVGAGI. The CDR3 extends over 17 amino acids. The CDR3 protein is CASSYSGPGQASYGYTF. CDR3 nucleotides: TGTGCCAGCAGTTACTCAGGCCCGGGACAGGCATCCTATGGCTACACCTTC.

This clonotype was detected ten times or more. This chain links TRBV7-2 with TRBJ2-1; D might be TRBD1 or TRBD2, each matching 5 bases. CDR3 size: 14 residues. Between the trimmed V and J ends, which lost 5 bases and 10 bases, there was a span of 18 bases. Looked up from germline, CDR1 is SGHTA and CDR2 is FQGNSA. The CDR3 DNA follows: TGTGCCAGCAGCCGAGGGACCAGGGTTTCGGAGCAGTTCTTC. Translated, it gives CASSRGTRVSEQFF.

The chain joins TRBV9 to TRBJ1-4; tentatively, D is TRBD1 (5 bases). The V gene lost 0 bases and the J gene lost 2 bases, with 5 bases spanning the gap. Germline V gene lookup returns CDR1 SGDLS and CDR2 YYNGEE. The CDR3 length is 14 residues. The CDR3 DNA reads TGTGCCAGCAGCGTAGGACAGACTAATGAAAAACTGTTTTTT. It translates to CASSVGQTNEKLFF.

The chain links TRBV10-1 to TRBJ2-2, with 7 bases fitting TRBD1. The CDR3 covers 14 residues. The germline CDR1 and CDR2 sequences are WNHNN and SYGVQD (reference sequence). With V trimmed by 2 bases and J by 4 bases, 1 base remained unmatched. The DNA of the CDR3 is TGCGCCAGCAGTGAGGGGGACAGCACCGGGGAGCTGTTTTTT. Its translation is CASSEGDSTGELFF.

The chain links TRBV12-5 to TRBJ1-5; possibly TRBD1 for D (5 bases). Germline CDR1 LGHNT, CDR2 FRNRAP. Trimming pared 0 bases from V and 2 bases from J, leaving 20 bases between. The CDR3 is made up of 19 amino acids. The CDR3 sequence is CASGLVSRGLRVGNQPQHF. CDR3 in DNA: TGTGCTAGTGGTTTGGTAAGCCGGGGCCTCCGGGTGGGCAATCAGCCCCAGCATTTT.

This clonotype appeared a few times. The chain uses TRBV5-1 and TRBJ1-5; D remains ambiguous. Trimming shortened V by 2 bases and J by 5 bases, and 8 bases separated the two germline ends. Per germline, CDR1 SGHRS and CDR2 YFSETQ. The CDR3 runs to 13 residues. The CDR3 loop is CASSLSRDQPQHF. The CDR3 bases are TGCGCCAGCAGCTTATCCCGAGATCAGCCCCAGCATTTT.

The V and J genes are TRBV14 and TRBJ2-7; a weak D match, TRBD2 (6 bases). The CDR3 is 15 residues long. V lost 3 bases and J lost 2, with 14 bases in between. The germline gives CDR1 SGHDN, CDR2 FVKESK. The CDR3 sequence: CASSQGLWNTYEQYF. CDR3 sequence (DNA): TGTGCCAGCAGCCAGGGACTCTGGAATACCTACGAGCAGTACTTC.

The J gene is TRBJ1-3, the V gene TRBV12-3 or TRBV12-4; D is unclear. The CDR3 is made up of 14 amino acids. V was shortened by 5 bases and J by 0 bases, with 8 bases between the two germline ends. CDR3 amino acids: CASSDGSSGNTIYF. The CDR3 bases are TGTGCCAGCAGTGACGGGAGCTCTGGAAACACCATATATTTT.

This clonotype was seen only a few times. V is TRBV4-2 and J is TRBJ2-2; the D gene could be TRBD1 or TRBD2 (5 bases each). Germline assignment: CDR1 LGHNA and CDR2 YNFKEQ. Trimming cost V 4 bases and J 1 base, with 7 bases left between them. The CDR3 consists of 14 residues. The CDR3 DNA reads TGTGCCAGCAGCCTGGGGGAGAACACCGGGGAGCTGTTTTTT. This translates into CASSLGENTGELFF.

This clonotype was picked up a small number of times. The CDR3 DNA is TGTGCCAGCAGCCAAGCATCCCGGGGGCACGGTGGAAACACCATATATTTT. This translates into CASSQASRGHGGNTIYF. This sequence joins TRBV3-1 and TRBJ1-3; a possible D gene is TRBD1 (6 bases). Trimming stripped 1 base from V and 3 bases from J, with 16 bases between. This CDR3 has 17 residues. The germline V gene encodes CDR1 LGHDT and CDR2 YNNKEL (reference sequence).